This TCR beta chain was captured by sequencing in a study of T cells expressing NK-cell markers. A remark on this clonotype: As yet, its antigen is unknown.

Study outcomes and limitations: In four donors, dominant clonotypes made up about 25-65% of CD3+CD56-NKG2C+ cells.

The CDR3 consists of 20 residues. Germline V gives CDR1 MNHEY, CDR2 SVGEGT. Following a re-call of the 5' RACE reads, TCRdb has one entry per CDR3 protein and lacks DNA. The table lists 200,000 to 300,000 distinct CDR3 sequences. This receptor was taken from a woman aged 18 to 75 in good health. Sequenced: blood T cells: a sorted CD56 or NKG2C T cell subset, CD4+ or CD8+ T cells, or bulk PBMC T cells (not recorded which). The J gene is TRBJ2-1, the V gene TRBV6-2 or TRBV6-3; TCRdb's D gene call, TRBD1, goes unchecked for lack of DNA. The CDR3 sequence: CASSYRGEDRAKPSYNEQFF.